The 23 T cell receptor beta chains below were found in one sample sequenced in a study of radiotherapy plus CTLA-4 blockade in lung cancer. Method: immunoSEQ multiplex PCR; TCRdb's copy keeps in-frame clones and lacks some. The sample lists 80,000 to 95,000 clones, around 83% seen once, with 0.82% in the top ten. The source material was peripheral blood, sampled from a patient treated with radiotherapy plus ipilimumab. The receptors shown here come from a human donor with non-small cell lung cancer who had stable disease on radiotherapy plus ipilimumab.

This clone was picked up one time. The chain combines TRBV28 with TRBJ2-1; 8 bases line up with TRBD1. Germline CDR1 MDHEN, CDR2 SYDVKM. The trim removed 3 bases at V and 4 bases at J, leaving 5 bases unmatched. The CDR3 runs to 15 residues. The CDR3: CASSFSGGAYNEQFF. CDR3 DNA: TGTGCCAGCAGTTTCTCAGGGGGCGCTTACAATGAGCAGTTCTTC.

This chain links TRBV28 with TRBJ2-2, with 8 bases lining up with TRBD2. V lost 11 bases, J lost 5 bases, and 13 bases stayed unmatched. Germline V CDR1 and CDR2: MDHEN, SYDVKM. There are 15 residues in the CDR3. CDR3 coding DNA: TGTGCCCGAAGTGACGGGAGGGCGAGAACCGGGGAGCTGTTTTTT. Translating gives CARSDGRARTGELFF.

This chain links TRBV11-2 with TRBJ2-2; 13 positions match TRBD2. V trimming: 5 bases; J trimming: 5 bases; junction bases outside the gene matches: 8. This CDR3 is built from 17 residues. Germline assignment: CDR1 SGHAT and CDR2 FQNNGV. CDR3 loop: CASSPAGLAGDTGELFF. The CDR3, as DNA: TGTGCCAGCAGCCCCGCAGGACTAGCGGGGGATACCGGGGAGCTGTTTTTT.

The chain uses TRBV10-3 and TRBJ2-7, with D maybe TRBD2 (5 bases). CDR1 is ENHRY and CDR2 is SYGVKD in the germline V gene. V was clipped by 8 bases and J by 6 bases, with 17 bases between them. The CDR3 is 13 amino acids. The CDR3 loop is CAIDLPRDSEQYF. The CDR3, as DNA: TGTGCCATCGATCTCCCCCGGGATTCCGAGCAGTACTTC.

The chain couples TRBV5-6 to TRBJ2-7; weak D call: TRBD1 (5 bases). This CDR3 has 12 residues. V was trimmed by 5 bases and J by 4 bases, leaving 10 bases between them. Germline V gene data show CDR1 as SGHDT and CDR2 as YYEEEE. CDR3 in amino acids: CASSSGLYEQYF. In DNA, the CDR3 is TGTGCCAGCAGTTCAGGGTTATACGAGCAGTACTTC.

This chain joins TRBV7-6 and TRBJ2-4, with a weak D call TRBD2 (6 bases). Germline-derived CDR1 and CDR2 are SGHVS and FNYEAQ. The CDR3 totals 13 residues. Trimming removed 5 bases at V and 7 bases at J, with 12 bases between. DNA for the CDR3: TGTGCCAGCAGCCTCAGACGGGGGAACATTCAGTACTTC. Translation: CASSLRRGNIQYF.

The chain combines TRBV6-1 with TRBJ1-5, with D unclear. With 1 base removed from V and 5 bases from J, the gap between germline ends came to 6 bases. Germline V CDR1 and CDR2: MNHNS, SASEGT. This CDR3 spans 13 amino acids. The CDR3 protein is CASSEVGYQPQHF. DNA for the CDR3: TGTGCCAGCAGTGAAGTTGGGTATCAGCCCCAGCATTTT.

The J gene is TRBJ1-2, the V gene TRBV28; no clear D. CDR3 length equals 13 residues. Germline V gene data show CDR1 as MDHEN and CDR2 as SYDVKM. Trimming took 6 bases from V and 7 from J, leaving 15 bases between them. The CDR3 spells CASSPIRQSGYTF. DNA for the CDR3: TGTGCCAGCAGCCCAATTCGACAAAGTGGCTACACCTTC.

A note on this clone: One end of the junction varies from germline; a read error may be responsible. This rearrangement joins TRBV28 to TRBJ1-5; D is perhaps TRBD1 (5 bases). Looked up from germline, CDR1 is MDHEN and CDR2 is SYDVKM. The CDR3 is made up of 12 amino acids. The CDR3 spells CASRPLGEPQHF. For the CDR3, the DNA is TGTGCCAGCAGACCCCTGGGGGAGCCGCAGCATTTT.

The CDR3 DNA follows: TGTGCCAGCAGTCCTGCGACAGGGATAGTCAATTCACCCCTCCACTTT. This codes for CASSPATGIVNSPLHF. The chain recombines TRBV27 with TRBJ1-6; 7 nucleotides align to TRBD1. The CDR3 is 16 amino acids. Germline CDR1 MNHEY, CDR2 SMNVEV (reference sequence). Trimming took 5 bases from V and 7 from J; bases not matched to a gene: 11.

About this clone itself: Other nucleotide sequences in the sample specify the same CDR3. The chain has TRBV6-1 and TRBJ1-1; D gene uncertain. This CDR3 contains 11 residues. Germline V CDR1 and CDR2: MNHNS, SASEGT. The V gene lost 5 bases and the J gene lost 5 bases, with 6 bases spanning the gap. CDR3 residues: CASSLGTEAFF. CDR3 bases: TGTGCCAGCAGTCTGGGGACTGAAGCTTTCTTT.

This clone was observed once. The chain is built from TRBV6-6 and TRBJ2-5; D might be TRBD2 (6 bases). V gave up 6 bases and J gave up 4 bases, with 18 bases separating them. The CDR3 covers 15 residues. CDR1 and CDR2 (germline): MNHNY, SVGAGI (reference sequence). CDR3 DNA sequence: TGTGCCAGCAGGGAGGGCGGAGGGGCGGGAGAGACCCAGTACTTC. As protein: CASREGGGAGETQYF.

This clone has just one count. The CDR3 here is CASGVGPPGELFF. CDR3 DNA: TGTGCTAGTGGTGTCGGGCCTCCCGGGGAGCTGTTTTTT. The rearrangement joins TRBV12-5 to TRBJ2-2; D gene uncertain. The germline V gene has CDR1 LGHNT and CDR2 FRNRAP. This CDR3 is 13 amino acids long. V was pared by 5 bases and J by 6 bases, with 10 bases between.

The J gene is TRBJ1-1, the V gene TRBV5-1, with D unclear. V was shortened by 0 bases and J by 0 bases, with 6 bases between the two germline ends. The CDR3 totals 14 residues. Germline lookup yields CDR1 SGHRS and CDR2 YFSETQ. DNA for the CDR3: TGCGCCAGCAGCTTGGACAGCCTGAACACTGAAGCTTTCTTT. It specifies CASSLDSLNTEAFF.

This chain links TRBV27 with TRBJ1-4, with D unclear. Deletions cut 4 bases from V and 6 bases from J, with 12 bases between. The CDR3 has 14 amino acids. The V gene's germline CDR1 is MNHEY and CDR2 SMNVEV (reference sequence). CDR3 loop: CASSSEDEDEKLFF. The CDR3 coding sequence is TGTGCCAGCAGTTCAGAGGACGAGGATGAAAAACTGTTTTTT.

CDR3 DNA: TGTGCCAGCAGTCTTGGGCAGGGGGCGGGGAACACTGAAGCTTTCTTT. Translating it yields CASSLGQGAGNTEAFF. The chain employs TRBV27 and TRBJ1-1, with 8 nucleotides matching TRBD1. CDR3 length: 16 amino acids. The junction had 9 bases not matched to a gene; V was cut back by 5 bases and J by 1 base. From germline, CDR1 is MNHEY and CDR2 SMNVEV (reference sequence).

The chain joins TRBV5-1 to TRBJ1-5; D gene ambiguous. The germline CDR1 and CDR2 sequences are SGHRS and YFSETQ. This CDR3 has 13 amino acids. V lost 4 bases and J lost 8, with 13 bases in between. CDR3 bases: TGCGCCAGCAGCCCCGATGGGGTCAAGCCCCAGCATTTT. It is translated as CASSPDGVKPQHF.

V is TRBV7-9 and J is TRBJ1-2; no definite D call. The CDR3 runs 11 residues. Germline V gene sequence: CDR1 SEHNR, CDR2 FQNEAQ (reference sequence). V lost 1 base, J lost 7 bases, and 4 bases lay in between. The CDR3 DNA follows: TGTGCCAGCAGCTTAGGGCGTGGCTACACCTTC. Its protein is CASSLGRGYTF.

The chain carries TRBV5-4 and TRBJ2-1; perhaps TRBD2 as D (6 bases). With 3 bases removed from V and 2 bases from J, the gap between germline ends came to 15 bases. Germline loops: CDR1 SGHNT, CDR2 YYREEE (reference sequence). This CDR3 comprises 16 residues. The CDR3 loop is CASSSDGGATYNEQFF. CDR3 sequence (DNA): TGTGCCAGCAGCTCTGACGGGGGAGCCACCTACAATGAGCAGTTCTTC.

This chain links TRBV13 with TRBJ2-5, with 7 bases identical to TRBD1. Germline-derived CDR1 and CDR2 are PRHDT and FYEKMQ (reference sequence). V dropped 5 bases and J dropped 4; count of bases not matched to a gene: 7. This CDR3 spans 14 amino acids. The CDR3 reads CASSTATGLETQYF. CDR3 nucleotide sequence: TGTGCCAGCAGCACCGCGACAGGGCTAGAGACCCAGTACTTC.

The chain has TRBV5-1 and TRBJ1-1; D is ambiguous. V dropped 4 bases and J dropped 5 bases, with 15 bases sitting between them. This CDR3 is built from 14 residues. Germline V gives CDR1 SGHRS, CDR2 YFSETQ. Here the CDR3 reads CASSHTPRETEAFF. The CDR3 region has the DNA TGCGCCAGCAGCCATACGCCTAGGGAGACTGAAGCTTTCTTT.

The rearrangement uses TRBV5-8 and TRBJ1-2; D is unclear. The V and J ends lost 1 base and 0 bases respectively, with 10 bases between them. This CDR3 has 15 residues. Germline V gene lookup returns CDR1 SGHTS and CDR2 YDEGEE. The CDR3 sequence is CASSLQDAPNYGYTF. CDR3 in DNA: TGTGCCAGCAGCTTGCAGGACGCCCCTAACTATGGCTACACCTTC.

This clone was detected only once. V usage is TRBV9 and J usage is TRBJ1-1, with a weak D call TRBD1 (6 bases). Germline V CDR1 and CDR2: SGDLS, YYNGEE. This CDR3 contains 15 residues. V was trimmed by 5 bases and J by 0 bases, leaving 14 bases between them. The CDR3 spells CASSTEGGMNTEAFF. The CDR3 DNA reads TGTGCCAGCAGTACGGAAGGGGGGATGAACACTGAAGCTTTCTTT. The complete variable domain, with remaining parts taken from reference TRBV9 and TRBJ1-1, reads DSGVTQTPKHLITATGQRVTLRCSPRSGDLSVYWYQQSLDQGLQFLIQYYNGEERAKGNILERFSAQQFPDLHSELNLSSLELGDSALYFCASSTEGGMNTEAFFGQGTRLTVV.